This TCR beta chain was identified in a study of shared clonotypes between healthy human individuals. The germline V gene has CDR1 GTSNPN and CDR2 SVGIG (reference sequence). V dropped 2 bases and J dropped 9; count of bases not matched to a gene: 9. The CDR3 is 14 amino acids. Method: immunoSEQ multiplex PCR; TCRdb's copy keeps in-frame clones and lacks some. The sample contains about 2.3 million clones, under 95% of which appear only once. The receptor was isolated from a man younger than 30 in good health. Some clones in this sample may be carry-over from other donors' samples. The sequencing sample was made of naive CD4+ T cells from PBMCs. The subset here: CD45RA+ positively selected. The V gene is TRBV30, the J gene TRBJ1-5; 8 positions agree with TRBD1. The CDR3 is CAWSPPGGQRPQHF. The CDR3 nucleotides are TGTGCCTGGAGTCCCCCAGGGGGCCAGCGGCCCCAGCATTTT. The entire variable domain, with the rest obtained from reference TRBV30 and TRBJ1-5, is as follows: SQTIHQWPATLVQPVGSPLSLECTVEGTSNPNLYWYRQAAGRGLQLLFYSVGIGQISSEVPQNLSASRPQDRQFILSSKKLLLSDSGFYLCAWSPPGGQRPQHFGDGTRLSIL.